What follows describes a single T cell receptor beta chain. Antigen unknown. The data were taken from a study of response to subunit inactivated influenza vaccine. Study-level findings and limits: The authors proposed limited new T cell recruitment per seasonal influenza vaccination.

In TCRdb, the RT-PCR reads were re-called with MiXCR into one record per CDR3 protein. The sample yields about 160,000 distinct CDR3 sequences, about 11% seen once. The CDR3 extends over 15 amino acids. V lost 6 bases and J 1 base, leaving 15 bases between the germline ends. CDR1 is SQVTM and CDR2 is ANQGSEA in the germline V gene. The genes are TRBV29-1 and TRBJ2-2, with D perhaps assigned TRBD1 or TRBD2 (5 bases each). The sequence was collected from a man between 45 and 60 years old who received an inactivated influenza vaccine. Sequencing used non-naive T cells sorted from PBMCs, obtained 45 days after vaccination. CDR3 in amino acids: CSVALGTGNTGELFF. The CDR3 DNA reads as TGCAGCGTGGCCCTAGGGACGGGGAACACCGGGGAGCTGTTTTTT.